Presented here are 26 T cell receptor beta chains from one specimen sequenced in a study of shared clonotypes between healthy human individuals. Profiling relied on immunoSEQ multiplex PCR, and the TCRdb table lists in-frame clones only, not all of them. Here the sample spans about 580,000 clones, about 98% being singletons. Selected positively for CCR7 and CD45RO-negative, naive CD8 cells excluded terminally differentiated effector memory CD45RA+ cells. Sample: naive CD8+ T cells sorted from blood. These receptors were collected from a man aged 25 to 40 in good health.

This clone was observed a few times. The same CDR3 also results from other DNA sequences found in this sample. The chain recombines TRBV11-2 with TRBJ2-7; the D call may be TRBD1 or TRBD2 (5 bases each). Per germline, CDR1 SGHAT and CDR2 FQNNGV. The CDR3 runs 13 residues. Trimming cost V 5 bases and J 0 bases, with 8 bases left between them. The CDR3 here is CASSPGPSYEQYF. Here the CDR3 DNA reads TGTGCCAGCAGCCCGGGGCCCTCCTACGAGCAGTACTTC.

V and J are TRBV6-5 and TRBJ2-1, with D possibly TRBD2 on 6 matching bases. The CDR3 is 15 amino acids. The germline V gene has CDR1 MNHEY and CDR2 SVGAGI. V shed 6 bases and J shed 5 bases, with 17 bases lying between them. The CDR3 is CASRPPGTQHNEQFF. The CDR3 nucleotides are TGTGCCAGCAGACCACCCGGGACTCAACACAATGAGCAGTTCTTC.

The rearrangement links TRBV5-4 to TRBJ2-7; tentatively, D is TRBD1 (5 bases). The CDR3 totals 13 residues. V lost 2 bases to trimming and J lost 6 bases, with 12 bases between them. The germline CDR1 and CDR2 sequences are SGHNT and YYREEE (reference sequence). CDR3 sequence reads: CASSLRQGAEQYF. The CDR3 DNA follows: TGTGCCAGCAGCTTACGGCAGGGCGCCGAGCAGTACTTC.

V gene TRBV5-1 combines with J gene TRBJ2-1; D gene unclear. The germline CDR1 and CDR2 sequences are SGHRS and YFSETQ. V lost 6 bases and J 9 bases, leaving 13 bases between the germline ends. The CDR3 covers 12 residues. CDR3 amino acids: CASKLYESEQFF. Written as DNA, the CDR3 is TGCGCCAGCAAACTTTACGAGAGTGAGCAGTTCTTC. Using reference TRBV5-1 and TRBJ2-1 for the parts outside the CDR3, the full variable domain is KAGVTQTPRYLIKTRGQQVTLSCSPISGHRSVSWYQQTPGQGLQFLFEYFSETQRNKGNFPGRFSGRQFSNSRSEMNVSTLELGDSALYLCASKLYESEQFFGPGTRLTVL.

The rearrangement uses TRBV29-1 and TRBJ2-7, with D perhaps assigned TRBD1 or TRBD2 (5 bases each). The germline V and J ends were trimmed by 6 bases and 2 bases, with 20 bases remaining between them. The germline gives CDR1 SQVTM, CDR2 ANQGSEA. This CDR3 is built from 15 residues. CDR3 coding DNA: TGCAGCGTCGAGATGCCCGGGACGGCTACCTACGAGCAGTACTTC. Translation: CSVEMPGTATYEQYF.

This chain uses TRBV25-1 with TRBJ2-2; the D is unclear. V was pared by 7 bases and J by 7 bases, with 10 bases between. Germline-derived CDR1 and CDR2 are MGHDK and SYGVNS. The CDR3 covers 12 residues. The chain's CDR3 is CASNPVGGELFF. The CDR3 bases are TGTGCCAGCAACCCGGTTGGCGGGGAGCTGTTTTTT.

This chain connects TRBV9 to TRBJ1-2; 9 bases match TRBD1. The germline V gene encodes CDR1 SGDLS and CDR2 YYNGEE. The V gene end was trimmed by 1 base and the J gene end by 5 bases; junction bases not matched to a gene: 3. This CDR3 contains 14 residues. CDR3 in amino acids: CASSVRDRAYGYTF. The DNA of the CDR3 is TGTGCCAGCAGCGTACGGGACAGGGCATATGGCTACACCTTC.

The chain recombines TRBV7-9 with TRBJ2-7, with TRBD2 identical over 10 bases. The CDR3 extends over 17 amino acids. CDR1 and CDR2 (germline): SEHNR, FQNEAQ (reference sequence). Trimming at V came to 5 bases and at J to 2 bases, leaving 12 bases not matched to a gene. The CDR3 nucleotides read TGTGCCAGCAGCGCGAAGACTAGCGGGCCCCACCCCTACGAGCAGTACTTC. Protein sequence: CASSAKTSGPHPYEQYF.

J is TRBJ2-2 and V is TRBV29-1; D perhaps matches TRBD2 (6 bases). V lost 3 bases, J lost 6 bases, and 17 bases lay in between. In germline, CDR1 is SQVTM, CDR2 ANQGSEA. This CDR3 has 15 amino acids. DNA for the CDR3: TGCAGCGTTGAGTCTAGCGTGGGCCATCCCGGGGAGCTGTTTTTT. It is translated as CSVESSVGHPGELFF.

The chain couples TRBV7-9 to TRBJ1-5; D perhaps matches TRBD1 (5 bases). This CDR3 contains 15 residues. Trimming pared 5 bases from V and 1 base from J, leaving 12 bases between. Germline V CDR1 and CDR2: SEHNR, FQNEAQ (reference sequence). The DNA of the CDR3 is TGTGCCAGCAGCGGCACCGACAGCAGCAATCAGCCCCAGCATTTT. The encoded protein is CASSGTDSSNQPQHF. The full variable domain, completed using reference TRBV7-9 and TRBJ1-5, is DTGVSQNPRHKITKRGQNVTFRCDPISEHNRLYWYRQTLGQGPEFLTYFQNEAQLEKSRLLSDRFSAERPKGSFSTLEIQRTEQGDSAMYLCASSGTDSSNQPQHFGDGTRLSIL.

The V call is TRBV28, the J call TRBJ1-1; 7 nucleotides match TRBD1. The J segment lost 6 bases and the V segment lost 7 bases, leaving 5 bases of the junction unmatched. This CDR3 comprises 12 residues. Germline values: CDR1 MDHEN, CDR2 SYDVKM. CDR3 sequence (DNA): TGTGCCAGCAAGACAGGGAAGGCTGAAGCTTTCTTT. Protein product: CASKTGKAEAFF.

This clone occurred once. CDR3 sequence reads: CASAPSVREGVGEQYF. The CDR3 nucleotides read TGTGCCAGCGCTCCCTCTGTGCGGGAGGGAGTAGGCGAGCAGTACTTC. The J gene is TRBJ2-7, the V gene TRBV27, with TRBD2 matching 9 bases. Germline V gives CDR1 MNHEY, CDR2 SMNVEV (reference sequence). This CDR3 is built from 16 residues. The V gene end was trimmed by 8 bases and the J gene end by 6 bases; junction bases not matched to a gene: 17.

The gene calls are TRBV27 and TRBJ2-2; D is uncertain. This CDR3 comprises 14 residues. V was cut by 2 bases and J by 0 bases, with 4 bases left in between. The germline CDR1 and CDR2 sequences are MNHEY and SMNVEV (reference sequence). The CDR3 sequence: CASSLVPNTGELFF. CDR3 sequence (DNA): TGTGCCAGCAGTTTAGTCCCGAACACCGGGGAGCTGTTTTTT.

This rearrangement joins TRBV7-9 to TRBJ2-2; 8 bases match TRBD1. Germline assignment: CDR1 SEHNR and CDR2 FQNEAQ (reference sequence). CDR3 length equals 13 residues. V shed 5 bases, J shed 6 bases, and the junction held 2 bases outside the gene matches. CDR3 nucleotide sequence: TGTGCCAGCAGCCGGACAGGGTCCGGGGAGCTGTTTTTT. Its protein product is CASSRTGSGELFF.

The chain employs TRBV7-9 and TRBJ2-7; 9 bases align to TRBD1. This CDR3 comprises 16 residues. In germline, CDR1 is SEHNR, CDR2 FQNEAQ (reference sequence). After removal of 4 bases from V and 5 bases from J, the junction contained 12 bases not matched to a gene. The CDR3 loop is CASSSVKTGGYHEQYF. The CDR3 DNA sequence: TGTGCCAGCAGCTCCGTAAAGACAGGGGGGTATCACGAGCAGTACTTC. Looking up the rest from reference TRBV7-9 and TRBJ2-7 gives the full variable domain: DTGVSQNPRHKITKRGQNVTFRCDPISEHNRLYWYRQTLGQGPEFLTYFQNEAQLEKSRLLSDRFSAERPKGSFSTLEIQRTEQGDSAMYLCASSSVKTGGYHEQYFGPGTRLTVT.

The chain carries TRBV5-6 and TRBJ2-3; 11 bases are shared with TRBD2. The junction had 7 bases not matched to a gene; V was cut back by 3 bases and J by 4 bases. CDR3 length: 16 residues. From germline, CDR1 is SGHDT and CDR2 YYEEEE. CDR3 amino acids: CASSSGGSGRADTQYF. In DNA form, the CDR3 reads TGTGCCAGCAGCTCCGGGGGTAGCGGGAGGGCAGATACGCAGTATTTT.

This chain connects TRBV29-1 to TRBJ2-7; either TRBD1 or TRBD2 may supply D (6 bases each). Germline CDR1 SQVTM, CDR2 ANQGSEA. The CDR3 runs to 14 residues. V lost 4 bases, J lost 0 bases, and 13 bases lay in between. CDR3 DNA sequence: TGCAGCGTTGTAGGGGGGAGGAGCTCCTACGAGCAGTACTTC. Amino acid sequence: CSVVGGRSSYEQYF.

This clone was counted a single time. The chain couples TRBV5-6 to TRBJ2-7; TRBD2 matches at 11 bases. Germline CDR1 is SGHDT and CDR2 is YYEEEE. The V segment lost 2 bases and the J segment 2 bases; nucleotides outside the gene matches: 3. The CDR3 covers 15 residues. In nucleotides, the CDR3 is TGTGCCAGCAGCTTTGCTAGCGGGAGGACCTACGAGCAGTACTTC. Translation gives CASSFASGRTYEQYF.

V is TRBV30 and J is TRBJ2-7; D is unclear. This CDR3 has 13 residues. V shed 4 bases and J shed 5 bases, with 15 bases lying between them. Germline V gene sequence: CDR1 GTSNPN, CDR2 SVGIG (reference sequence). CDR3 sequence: CAWTPDPLDEQYF. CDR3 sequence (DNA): TGTGCCTGGACCCCGGACCCCCTTGACGAGCAGTACTTC.

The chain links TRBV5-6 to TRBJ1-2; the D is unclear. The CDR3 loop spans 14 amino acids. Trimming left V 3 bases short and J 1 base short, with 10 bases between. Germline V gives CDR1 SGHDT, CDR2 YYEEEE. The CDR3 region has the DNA TGTGCCAGCAGCTCGCCGACGGGTAACTATGGCTACACCTTC. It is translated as CASSSPTGNYGYTF. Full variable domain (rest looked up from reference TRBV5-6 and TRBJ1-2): DAGVTQSPTHLIKTRGQQVTLRCSPKSGHDTVSWYQQALGQGPQFIFQYYEEEERQRGNFPDRFSGHQFPNYSSELNVNALLLGDSALYLCASSSPTGNYGYTFGSGTRLTVV.

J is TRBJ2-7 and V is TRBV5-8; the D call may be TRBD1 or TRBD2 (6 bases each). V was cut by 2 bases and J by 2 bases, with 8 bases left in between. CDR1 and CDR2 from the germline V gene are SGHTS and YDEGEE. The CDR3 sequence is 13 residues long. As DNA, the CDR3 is TGTGCCAGCAGCTTCCGGGGGCCCTACGAGCAGTACTTC. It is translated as CASSFRGPYEQYF.

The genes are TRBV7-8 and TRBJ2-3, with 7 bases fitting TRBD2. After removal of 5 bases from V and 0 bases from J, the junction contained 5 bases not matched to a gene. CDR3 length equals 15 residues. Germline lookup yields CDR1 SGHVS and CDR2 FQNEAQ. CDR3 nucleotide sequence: TGTGCCAGCAGCCCTCCTAGCGGAAGCACAGATACGCAGTATTTT. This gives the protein CASSPPSGSTDTQYF.

The CDR3: CASSPFRESRTTQYF. As DNA, the CDR3 is TGTGCCAGCAGCCCCTTCAGAGAGAGCCGAACTACGCAGTATTTT. The rearrangement uses TRBV13 and TRBJ2-3; D not certain. Germline V gene lookup returns CDR1 PRHDT and CDR2 FYEKMQ (reference sequence). The CDR3 has 15 residues. Trimming took off 5 bases at V and 8 bases at J, with 20 bases between the two ends.

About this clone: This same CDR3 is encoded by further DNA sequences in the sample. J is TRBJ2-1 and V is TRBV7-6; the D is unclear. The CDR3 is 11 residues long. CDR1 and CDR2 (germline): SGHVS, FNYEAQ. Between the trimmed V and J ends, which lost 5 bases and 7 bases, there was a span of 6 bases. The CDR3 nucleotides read TGTGCCAGCAGCCCCGGTAATGAGCAGTTCTTC. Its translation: CASSPGNEQFF.

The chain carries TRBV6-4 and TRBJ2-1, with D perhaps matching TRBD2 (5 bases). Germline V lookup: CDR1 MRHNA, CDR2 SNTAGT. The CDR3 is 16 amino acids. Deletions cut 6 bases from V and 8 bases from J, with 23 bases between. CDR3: CASREIHGLSHYEQFF. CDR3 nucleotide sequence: TGTGCCAGCAGAGAAATTCACGGACTCAGCCATTATGAGCAGTTCTTC.

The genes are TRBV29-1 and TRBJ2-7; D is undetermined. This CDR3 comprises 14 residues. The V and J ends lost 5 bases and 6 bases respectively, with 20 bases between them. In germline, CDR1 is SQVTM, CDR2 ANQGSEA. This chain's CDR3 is CSVQNTLSYSEQYF. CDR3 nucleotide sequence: TGCAGCGTTCAGAACACGCTTAGTTACAGCGAGCAGTACTTC.